The 25 T cell receptor beta chains presented below share a single source sample, sequenced in a study of Graves' ophthalmopathy and Graves' hyperthyroidism. From RNA, the CDR3 regions of TCR beta chains were amplified and sequenced. Following a first-round RT-PCR that used HTBI primers, a second-round multiplex PCR was carried out. TCRdb re-called the multiplex PCR reads with MiXCR, one entry per CDR3 protein. There are 400,000 or so distinct CDR3 sequences in the sample; approximately 15% occur only once, and roughly 7% lies in the top ten. Input material: peripheral blood. These receptors were collected from a young woman with stable Graves' hyperthyroidism.

There are many counts of this clonotype. The chain uses TRBV29-1 and TRBJ1-2, with D perhaps TRBD1 (5 bases). Trimming took off 4 bases at V and 7 bases at J, with 13 bases between the two ends. The length of the CDR3 is 12 residues. Germline loops: CDR1 SQVTM, CDR2 ANQGSEA. The CDR3 sequence: CSVGDEAGGYTF. CDR3 bases: TGCAGCGTTGGGGACGAGGCGGGTGGCTACACCTTC. Using reference TRBV29-1 and TRBJ1-2 for the parts outside the CDR3, the full variable domain is SAVISQKPSRDICQRGTSLTIQCQVDSQVTMMFWYRQQPGQSLTLIATANQGSEATYESGFVIDKFPISRPNLTFSTLTVSNMSPEDSSIYLCSVGDEAGGYTFGSGTRLTVV.

This clonotype was counted at least ten times. The rearrangement joins TRBV10-3 to TRBJ2-5, with 9 bases that match TRBD2. CDR1 is ENHRY and CDR2 is SYGVKD in the germline V gene. With V trimmed by 10 bases and J by 2 bases, 5 bases remained unmatched. This CDR3 is built from 13 residues. Written as DNA, the CDR3 is TGTGCCAGCCTAGCGGGGAATCAAGAGACCCAGTACTTC. This codes for CASLAGNQETQYF.

V and J are TRBV12-3 or TRBV12-4 and TRBJ1-4, with D possibly matching TRBD1 (6 bases). Trimming left V 3 bases short and J 7 bases short, with 18 bases between. CDR3 length: 16 residues. CDR3 loop: CASSLSGVLRLEKLFF. The DNA of the CDR3 is TGTGCCAGCAGTTTGTCAGGGGTCCTTCGTCTTGAAAAACTGTTTTTT.

This clonotype was found many times. The DNA for the CDR3 is TGTGCCAGCAGCTTCTTCAGGGAGAACACTGAAGCTTTCTTT. Amino acids: CASSFFRENTEAFF. The chain couples TRBV7-3 to TRBJ1-1; tentatively, D is TRBD1 (5 bases). This CDR3 has 14 residues. CDR1 is SGHTA and CDR2 is FQGTGA in the germline V gene. V was shortened by 3 bases and J by 1 base, with 9 bases between the two germline ends.

The sample holds many counts of this clonotype. This chain joins TRBV24-1 and TRBJ1-2; no clear D. Germline CDR1 KGHDR, CDR2 SFDVKD. The CDR3 is 12 residues long. Trimming stripped 5 bases from V and 4 bases from J, with 7 bases between. CDR3 nucleotide sequence: TGTGCCACCAGTGTCGGCAGCTATGGCTACACCTTC. This translates into CATSVGSYGYTF.

J is TRBJ1-5 and V is TRBV7-2, with TRBD1 identical over 9 bases. CDR1 is SGHTA, CDR2 FQGNSA, per germline. The ends lost 2 bases at V and 6 bases at J; junction bases unmatched: 2. CDR3 size: 14 residues. The CDR3 here is CASSLSQGAQPQHF. CDR3 DNA: TGTGCCAGCAGCTTATCACAGGGGGCTCAGCCCCAGCATTTT.

V and J are TRBV11-2 and TRBJ2-3; D might be TRBD2 (6 bases). CDR1 and CDR2 (germline): SGHAT, FQNNGV. This CDR3 is 16 amino acids long. Trimming left V 3 bases short and J 4 bases short, with 17 bases between. The CDR3 DNA is TGTGCCAGCAGCTTCAGTGGAGGGGCTTCCTCAGATACGCAGTATTTT. Translating gives CASSFSGGASSDTQYF. Filled out from reference TRBV11-2 and TRBJ2-3, the complete variable domain reads EAGVAQSPRYKIIEKRQSVAFWCNPISGHATLYWYQQILGQGPKLLIQFQNNGVVDDSQLPKDRFSAERLKGVDSTLKIQPAKLEDSAVYLCASSFSGGASSDTQYFGPGTRLTVL.

This clonotype showed up many times. The chain carries TRBV7-2 and TRBJ2-7; TRBD1 might be the D (6 bases). CDR3 length: 16 amino acids. V was trimmed by 5 bases and J by 2 bases, leaving 19 bases between them. Germline V lookup: CDR1 SGHTA, CDR2 FQGNSA. CDR3 sequence (DNA): TGTGCCAGCAGCCCACTTGACAGGAAGGGACCCTACGAGCAGTACTTC. Its protein is CASSPLDRKGPYEQYF.

This clonotype was observed at least ten times. This sequence joins TRBV5-1 and TRBJ1-1; possible D gene TRBD1, 5 bases. Germline values: CDR1 SGHRS, CDR2 YFSETQ. The CDR3 sequence is 15 residues long. V was trimmed by 0 bases and J by 0 bases, leaving 9 bases between them. The CDR3 DNA is TGCGCCAGCAGCTTGGAAGACAGCCTGAACACTGAAGCTTTCTTT. Protein sequence: CASSLEDSLNTEAFF.

This clonotype was seen many times. The chain links TRBV20-1 to TRBJ2-5, with a tentative D call TRBD1 (7 bases). Trimming removed 2 bases at V and 5 bases at J, with 12 bases between. The V gene's germline CDR1 is DFQATT and CDR2 SNEGSKA (reference sequence). The CDR3 is 13 residues long. CDR3 DNA: TGCAGTGCTAGAAAGACAGGGAGGGAGACCCAGTACTTC. Amino acids: CSARKTGRETQYF.

This clonotype was counted only a few times. J is TRBJ2-5 and V is TRBV7-8, with D tentatively TRBD1 (7 bases). Deletions cut 6 bases from V and 9 bases from J, with 26 bases between. Germline CDR1 and CDR2: SGHVS and FQNEAQ. The CDR3 extends over 16 amino acids. The CDR3 DNA follows: TGTGCCAGCAGTGCGAGAGGGGGACAGTCCGGAGGGGCCCAGTACTTC. Translating gives CASSARGGQSGGAQYF.

This clonotype was observed many times. V is TRBV20-1 and J is TRBJ1-1, with TRBD1 matching 7 bases. J gave up 4 bases and V 6 bases, and 14 bases lay outside the gene matches. Germline CDR1 reads DFQATT; CDR2 reads SNEGSKA (reference sequence). This CDR3 has 15 residues. The CDR3 DNA reads as TGCAGTGCACGGCAACAGGGGACGGGATCCACTGAAGCTTTCTTT. It codes for CSARQQGTGSTEAFF.

This clonotype has at least ten counts. The rearrangement uses TRBV9 and TRBJ1-6, with unresolved D. The V gene's germline CDR1 is SGDLS and CDR2 YYNGEE. Trimming left V 0 bases short and J 11 bases short, with 9 bases between. The CDR3 runs 13 residues. CDR3 bases: TGTGCCAGCAGCGTAGACGGACGGACACCCCTCCACTTT. Amino acid sequence: CASSVDGRTPLHF.

This clonotype was seen ten or more times. V and J are TRBV7-2 and TRBJ1-2; a possible D gene is TRBD1 (5 bases). In germline, CDR1 is SGHTA, CDR2 FQGNSA. V was trimmed by 0 bases and J by 1 base, leaving 6 bases between them. The CDR3 extends over 14 amino acids. The CDR3 sequence is CASSLAQGNYGYTF. As DNA, the CDR3 is TGTGCCAGCAGCTTAGCGCAGGGTAACTATGGCTACACCTTC.

There are many counts of this clonotype. V gene TRBV11-2 combines with J gene TRBJ1-1; possibly TRBD1 for D (5 bases). The germline V gene has CDR1 SGHAT and CDR2 FQNNGV. The germline V and J ends were trimmed by 2 bases and 5 bases, with 21 bases remaining between them. This CDR3 spans 17 amino acids. The CDR3 DNA is TGTGCCAGCAGCTTAATCTTCGCTTCAGGGAGGTTAACTGAAGCTTTCTTT. It codes for CASSLIFASGRLTEAFF.

As regards this clonotype: One junction end does not reproduce the germline sequence, and a read error may be involved. The V call is TRBV6-1, the J call TRBJ2-7; D tentatively reads TRBD1 or TRBD2 (5 bases each). From germline, CDR1 is MNHNS and CDR2 SASEGT. CDR3 length equals 14 residues. The CDR3 DNA reads as TGTGCTAGCAGGGCTCGGGAAGCCCTTCACGAGCAGTACTTC. This gives the protein CASRAREALHEQYF.

This clonotype showed up many times. The chain recombines TRBV12-3 or TRBV12-4 with TRBJ2-4; TRBD1 is a possible D gene (6 bases). This CDR3 has 14 residues. Trimming took 4 bases from V and 9 from J, leaving 16 bases between them. The CDR3 sequence: CASSWDKRGGIQYF. The CDR3 DNA reads as TGTGCCAGCAGTTGGGACAAGCGAGGGGGCATTCAGTACTTC.

This clonotype was found many times. The chain combines TRBV11-2 with TRBJ1-1; no definite D call. Looked up from germline, CDR1 is SGHAT and CDR2 is FQNNGV. Trimming took 0 bases from V and 5 from J, leaving 7 bases between them. CDR3 length: 13 amino acids. This CDR3 reads CASSLDPQTEAFF. CDR3 DNA: TGTGCCAGCAGCTTAGATCCGCAGACTGAAGCTTTCTTT.

This clonotype was recorded at least ten times. The rearrangement uses TRBV14 and TRBJ1-1; D not resolved. The CDR3 has 14 amino acids. Germline V gene data show CDR1 as SGHDN and CDR2 as FVKESK. V was clipped by 5 bases and J by 5 bases, with 15 bases between them. The CDR3 coding sequence is TGTGCCAGCAGCGCCTTTATAGCCAGGACTGAAGCTTTCTTT. It encodes CASSAFIARTEAFF.

The CDR3 region has the DNA TGTGCCAGCTCACCAGGGGAATTTCCTACCTACGAGCAGTACTTC. Amino acids: CASSPGEFPTYEQYF. The V and J genes are TRBV18 and TRBJ2-7, with D unclear. V lost 2 bases to trimming and J lost 2 bases, with 13 bases between them. Germline loops: CDR1 KGHSH, CDR2 LQKENI. The CDR3 runs to 15 residues.

There are many counts of this clonotype. CDR3 residues: CASSADTGTLGTEAFF. CDR3 bases: TGTGCCAGCAGTGCCGATACCGGGACGCTGGGCACTGAAGCTTTCTTT. This rearrangement joins TRBV12-3 or TRBV12-4 to TRBJ1-1; D possibly corresponds to TRBD1 (5 bases). The length of the CDR3 is 16 residues. V lost 5 bases and J lost 4, with 20 bases in between.

This clonotype has ten or more counts. The CDR3 DNA sequence: TGCGCCAGCGGGAATAACGTTGGGGAGGCCCAGTACTTC. This encodes CASGNNVGEAQYF. This chain connects TRBV5-1 to TRBJ2-5, with TRBD2 as a possible D gene (6 bases). Per the germline V gene, CDR1 is SGHRS and CDR2 is YFSETQ. The CDR3 contains 13 residues. Trimming cost V 7 bases and J 9 bases, with 19 bases left between them.

This clonotype was detected ten times or more. The V gene is TRBV5-1, the J gene TRBJ1-5, with D tentatively TRBD1 (6 bases). The CDR3 consists of 13 residues. CDR1 is SGHRS and CDR2 is YFSETQ in the germline V gene. Trimming removed 1 base from V and 7 bases from J, with 9 bases in between. CDR3 sequence: CASSLKGGQPQHF. As DNA, the CDR3 is TGCGCCAGCAGCTTGAAGGGGGGGCAGCCCCAGCATTTT.

The table lists this clonotype with many counts. The chain employs TRBV11-2 and TRBJ2-7, with D perhaps TRBD2 (6 bases). This CDR3 contains 17 residues. The germline CDR1 and CDR2 sequences are SGHAT and FQNNGV. Trimming removed 2 bases at V and 1 base at J, with 18 bases between. This CDR3 is CASSLNSRGVTSYEQYF. In DNA form, the CDR3 reads TGTGCCAGCAGCTTAAATTCCCGCGGGGTAACGTCCTACGAGCAGTACTTC. Full variable domain (rest looked up from reference TRBV11-2 and TRBJ2-7): EAGVAQSPRYKIIEKRQSVAFWCNPISGHATLYWYQQILGQGPKLLIQFQNNGVVDDSQLPKDRFSAERLKGVDSTLKIQPAKLEDSAVYLCASSLNSRGVTSYEQYFGPGTRLTVT.

Ten or more counts support this clonotype. V is TRBV7-2 and J is TRBJ2-7, with TRBD1 matching 10 bases. J lost 2 bases, V lost 0 bases, and 4 bases had no gene match. Germline V CDR1 and CDR2: SGHTA, FQGNSA. This CDR3 spans 16 amino acids. The chain's CDR3 is CASSLAGTGAPYEQYF. CDR3 nucleotides: TGTGCCAGCAGCTTAGCAGGGACAGGGGCTCCCTACGAGCAGTACTTC.